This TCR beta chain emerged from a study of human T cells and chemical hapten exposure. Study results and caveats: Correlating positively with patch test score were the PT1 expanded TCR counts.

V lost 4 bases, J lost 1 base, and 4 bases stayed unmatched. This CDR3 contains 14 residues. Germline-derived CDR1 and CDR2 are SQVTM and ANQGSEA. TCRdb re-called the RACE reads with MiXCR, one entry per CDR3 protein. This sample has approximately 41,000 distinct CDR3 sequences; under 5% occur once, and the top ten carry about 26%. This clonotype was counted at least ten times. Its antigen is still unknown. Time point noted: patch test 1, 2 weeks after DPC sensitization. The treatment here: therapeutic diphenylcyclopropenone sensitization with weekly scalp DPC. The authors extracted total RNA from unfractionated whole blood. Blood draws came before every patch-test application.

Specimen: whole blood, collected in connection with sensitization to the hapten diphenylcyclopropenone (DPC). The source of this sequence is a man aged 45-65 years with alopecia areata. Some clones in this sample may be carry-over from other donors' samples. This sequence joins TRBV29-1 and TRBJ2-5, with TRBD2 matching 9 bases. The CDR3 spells CSVGGGRVQETQYF. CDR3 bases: TGCAGCGTTGGGGGCGGGAGGGTCCAAGAGACCCAGTACTTC.